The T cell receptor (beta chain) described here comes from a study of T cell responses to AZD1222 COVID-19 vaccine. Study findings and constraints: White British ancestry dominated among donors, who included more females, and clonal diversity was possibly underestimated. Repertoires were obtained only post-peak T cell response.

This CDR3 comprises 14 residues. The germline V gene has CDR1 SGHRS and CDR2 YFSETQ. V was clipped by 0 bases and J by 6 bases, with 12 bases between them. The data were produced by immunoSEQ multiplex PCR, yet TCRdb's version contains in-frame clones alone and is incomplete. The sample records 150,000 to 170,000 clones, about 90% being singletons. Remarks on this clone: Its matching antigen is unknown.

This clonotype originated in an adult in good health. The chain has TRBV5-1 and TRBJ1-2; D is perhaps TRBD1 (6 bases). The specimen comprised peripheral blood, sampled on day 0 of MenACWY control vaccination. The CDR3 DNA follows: TGCGCCAGCAGCTTGGCCGGGGGGCTTAATGGCTACACCTTC. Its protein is CASSLAGGLNGYTF.